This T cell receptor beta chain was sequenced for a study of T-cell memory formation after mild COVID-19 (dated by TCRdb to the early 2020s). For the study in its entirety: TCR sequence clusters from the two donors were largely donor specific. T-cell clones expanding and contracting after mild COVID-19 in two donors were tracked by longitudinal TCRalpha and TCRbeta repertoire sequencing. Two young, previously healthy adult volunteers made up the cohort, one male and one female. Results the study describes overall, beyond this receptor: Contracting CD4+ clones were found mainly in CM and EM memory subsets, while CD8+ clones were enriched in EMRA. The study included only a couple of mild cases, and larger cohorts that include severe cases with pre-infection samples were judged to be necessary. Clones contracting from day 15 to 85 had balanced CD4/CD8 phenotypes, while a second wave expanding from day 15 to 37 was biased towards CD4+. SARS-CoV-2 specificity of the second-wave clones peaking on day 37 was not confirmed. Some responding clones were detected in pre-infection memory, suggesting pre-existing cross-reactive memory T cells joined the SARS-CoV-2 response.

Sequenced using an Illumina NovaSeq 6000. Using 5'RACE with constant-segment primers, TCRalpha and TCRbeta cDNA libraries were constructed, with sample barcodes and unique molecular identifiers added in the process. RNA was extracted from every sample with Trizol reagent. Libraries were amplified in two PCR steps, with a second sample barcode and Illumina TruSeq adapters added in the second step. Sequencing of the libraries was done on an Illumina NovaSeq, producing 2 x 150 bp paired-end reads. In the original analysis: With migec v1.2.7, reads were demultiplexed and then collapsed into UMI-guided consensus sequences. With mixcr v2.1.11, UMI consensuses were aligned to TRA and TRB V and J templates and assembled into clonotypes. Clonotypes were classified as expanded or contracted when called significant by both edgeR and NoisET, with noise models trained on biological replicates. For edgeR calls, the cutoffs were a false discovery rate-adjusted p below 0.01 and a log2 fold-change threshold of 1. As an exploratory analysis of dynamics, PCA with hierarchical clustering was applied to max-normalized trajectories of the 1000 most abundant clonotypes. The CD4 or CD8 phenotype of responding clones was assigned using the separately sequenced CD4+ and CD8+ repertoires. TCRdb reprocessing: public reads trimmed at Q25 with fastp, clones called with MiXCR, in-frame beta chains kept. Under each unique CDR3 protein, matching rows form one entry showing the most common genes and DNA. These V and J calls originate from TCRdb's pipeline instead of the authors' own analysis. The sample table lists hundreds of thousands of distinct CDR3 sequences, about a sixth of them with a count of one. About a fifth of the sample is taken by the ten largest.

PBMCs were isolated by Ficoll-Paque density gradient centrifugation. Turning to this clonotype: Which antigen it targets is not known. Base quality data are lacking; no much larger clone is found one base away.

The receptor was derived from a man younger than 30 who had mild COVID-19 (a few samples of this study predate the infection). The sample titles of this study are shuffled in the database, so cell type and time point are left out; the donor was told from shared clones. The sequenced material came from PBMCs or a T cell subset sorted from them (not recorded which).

The bases are TGTGCCACCAGTGAGGGAAGCAGGGGTGACGGAGAAAAACTGTTTTTT. Its amino acids are CATSEGSRGDGEKLFF. This sequence uses TRBV24-1 and TRBJ1-4, and the D gene may be TRBD1, 6 bases matching. The germline ends are 19 bases apart after V is trimmed by 4 bases and J by 8 bases. CDR1 KGHDR and CDR2 SFDVKD were looked up in the germline V gene. From the cysteine through the phenylalanine, the CDR3 covers 16 amino acids. Left in the record is the CDR3 DNA by itself, 48 bases read in frame from the first base.